The clone carrying this T cell receptor (beta chain) has just one count. Its antigen is unknown. Data came from immunoSEQ multiplex PCR; TCRdb stores just in-frame clones and leaves some out. Among a few hundred thousand clones listed, roughly 84% were seen once. The sample comes from a study of Ad26.COV2.S vaccination and SARS-CoV-2 variants. Across the study: By the intramuscular route, Ad26.COV2.S was given once, or twice 56 days apart. General observations from the study: Placebo recipients had lower spike-specific TCR breadth than vaccine recipients. Vaccine and placebo recipients had comparable breadth of non-spike TCRs.

There are 13 residues in the CDR3. The germline V and J ends were trimmed by 2 bases and 5 bases, with 10 bases remaining between them. CDR1 SGHTA and CDR2 FQGTGA come from the germline V gene. Documented treatment: around 19 received Ad26.COV2.S at low or high dose, single or two shots; 5 received placebo; per-sample allocation not given. The investigators took samples on day 63 after the first vaccine or placebo injection. Expression of Wuhan-strain SARS-CoV-2 spike came from the Ad26 vector that formed the vaccine. The TCR originated in a person aged 18-65 years who received the Ad26.COV2.S COVID-19 vaccine or a placebo. The specimen comprised peripheral blood, sampled in a trial of Ad26.COV2.S vaccine versus placebo. The chain couples TRBV7-3 to TRBJ2-7; the D is unclear. This chain's CDR3 is CASSLGPRDEQYF. CDR3 DNA: TGTGCCAGCAGCTTAGGACCCCGTGACGAGCAGTACTTC.